These 14 T cell receptor beta chains were all obtained from the same sample, sequenced in a study of blood T cell repertoires in COVID-19. The protocol was immunoSEQ multiplex PCR, while the TCRdb copy is restricted to in-frame clones and leaves out a portion. The sample comprises about 270,000 clones, 85% to 90% of which are singletons, and approximately 4% rests with the top ten. The sequencing input was PBMCs or T cells enriched from blood (not recorded which). These receptors all come from a woman in her twenties or thirties with acute COVID-19.

The CDR3 nucleotides read TGCGCCAGCAGCTTGATGTCGGCAGGGCACTACGAGCAGTACTTC. This encodes CASSLMSAGHYEQYF. The V and J genes are TRBV5-1 and TRBJ2-7; possibly TRBD1 for D (5 bases). This CDR3 comprises 15 residues. CDR1 SGHRS and CDR2 YFSETQ come from the germline V gene. Trimming removed 1 base from V and 3 bases from J, with 14 bases in between.

The chain has TRBV6-4 and TRBJ2-2; tentatively, D is TRBD2 (5 bases). Looked up from germline, CDR1 is MRHNA and CDR2 is SNTAGT. V lost 7 bases, J lost 0 bases, and 9 bases lay in between. The CDR3 covers 14 residues. In nucleotides, the CDR3 is TGTGCCAGCACGGTTAGCGCGAACACCGGGGAGCTGTTTTTT. Protein: CASTVSANTGELFF.

This clone has a handful of counts. The genes are TRBV6-2 or TRBV6-3 and TRBJ2-1, with 7 nucleotides matching TRBD2. Trimming took 6 bases from V and 7 from J; bases not matched to a gene: 15. CDR3 size: 16 residues. In germline, CDR1 is MNHEY, CDR2 SVGEGT. CDR3 DNA: TGTGCCAGCAGCCCGGCCCGAGTGAGCGGGAAAAATGAGCAGTTCTTC. Its protein product is CASSPARVSGKNEQFF.

The chain has TRBV9 and TRBJ2-1; TRBD1 matches 9 bases. J lost 6 bases, V lost 4 bases, and 8 bases had no gene match. The CDR3 has 15 amino acids. In germline, CDR1 is SGDLS, CDR2 YYNGEE. CDR3 DNA: TGTGCCAGCAGCCAGACCGGGACAGGGTCCAATGAGCAGTTCTTC. Protein: CASSQTGTGSNEQFF.

This chain connects TRBV19 to TRBJ2-2; maybe TRBD2 (6 bases). Deletions cut 9 bases from V and 6 bases from J, with 23 bases between. Germline V gene sequence: CDR1 LNHDA, CDR2 SQIVND (reference sequence). This CDR3 is 16 amino acids long. CDR3 in amino acids: CARPKRDSKRAGELFF. CDR3 sequence (DNA): TGTGCCAGACCCAAAAGGGACTCAAAAAGGGCCGGGGAGCTGTTTTTT.

This sequence joins TRBV11-2 and TRBJ1-3; TRBD1 aligns across 8 bases. Germline CDR1 and CDR2: SGHAT and FQNNGV. The V gene end was trimmed by 5 bases and the J gene end by 3 bases; junction bases not matched to a gene: 3. The CDR3 is 14 amino acids. CDR3 in DNA: TGTGCCAGCAGCCCCGACAGGGGTGGAAACACCATATATTTT. Translating gives CASSPDRGGNTIYF.

This CDR3 is CASSFNREDGYTF. The CDR3 coding sequence is TGCGCCAGCAGCTTTAACAGGGAAGATGGCTACACCTTC. The chain uses TRBV5-1 and TRBJ1-2; possibly TRBD1 for D (6 bases). V lost 2 bases and J lost 6, with 11 bases in between. CDR1 is SGHRS and CDR2 is YFSETQ in the germline V gene. The CDR3 length is 13 residues.

The J gene is TRBJ2-6, the V gene TRBV9; possible D gene TRBD1, 5 bases. CDR3 length equals 21 residues. Trimming took 3 bases from V and 0 from J, leaving 25 bases between them. Germline CDR1 SGDLS, CDR2 YYNGEE. The CDR3 loop is CASSARLGDGAPPSGANVLTF. CDR3 DNA sequence: TGTGCCAGCAGCGCCCGGCTAGGGGATGGAGCTCCCCCCTCTGGGGCCAACGTCCTGACTTTC. Full variable domain (remainder filled in from reference TRBV9 and TRBJ2-6): DSGVTQTPKHLITATGQRVTLRCSPRSGDLSVYWYQQSLDQGLQFLIQYYNGEERAKGNILERFSAQQFPDLHSELNLSSLELGDSALYFCASSARLGDGAPPSGANVLTFGAGSRLTVL.

This clone was counted a single time. The chain carries TRBV19 and TRBJ2-7; a weak D match, TRBD1 (5 bases). CDR1 and CDR2 from the germline V gene are LNHDA and SQIVND (reference sequence). V dropped 6 bases and J dropped 7 bases, with 13 bases sitting between them. The CDR3 spans 12 residues. CDR3 sequence: CASRGRDGEQYF. DNA for the CDR3: TGTGCCAGTAGGGGGCGCGACGGGGAGCAGTACTTC. The full variable domain, with the rest looked up from reference TRBV19 and TRBJ2-7, is DGGITQSPKYLFRKEGQNVTLSCEQNLNHDAMYWYRQDPGQGLRLIYYSQIVNDFQKGDIAEGYSVSREKKESFPLTVTSAQKNPTAFYLCASRGRDGEQYFGPGTRLTVT.

The CDR3 spells CASSRTGDQAAFF. CDR3 in DNA: TGTGCCAGCAGCCGGACAGGGGATCAAGCGGCTTTCTTT. The V gene is TRBV3-1 (or the pseudogene TRBV3-2), the J gene TRBJ1-1, with 9 nucleotides matching TRBD1. Germline trimming cut 4 bases from V and 11 bases from J; bases unmatched to any gene: 8. Germline CDR1 LGHDT, CDR2 YNNKEL (reference sequence). CDR3 length: 13 residues.

This clone was counted only a few times. The V gene is TRBV19, the J gene TRBJ2-7; 9 bases map to TRBD2. Germline lookup yields CDR1 LNHDA and CDR2 SQIVND (reference sequence). The CDR3 sequence is 15 residues long. Trimming at V came to 7 bases and at J to 2 bases, leaving 9 bases not matched to a gene. As DNA, the CDR3 is TGTGCCAGTAATGACCAGACTAGCGGAACCTACGAGCAGTACTTC. As protein: CASNDQTSGTYEQYF.

This clone was detected once. J is TRBJ2-3 and V is TRBV15; 11 bases are shared with TRBD2. V gave up 5 bases and J gave up 1 base; unmatched junction bases: 11. Per germline, CDR1 LNHNV and CDR2 YYDKDF (reference sequence). This CDR3 contains 18 residues. CDR3 residues: CATSQGDTSGSRTDTQYF. In nucleotides, the CDR3 is TGTGCCACCAGCCAGGGAGACACTAGCGGGAGCCGCACAGATACGCAGTATTTT. Based on the CDR3 plus reference TRBV15 and TRBJ2-3, the full variable domain is DAMVIQNPRYQVTQFGKPVTLSCSQTLNHNVMYWYQQKSSQAPKLLFHYYDKDFNNEADTPDNFQSRRPNTSFCFLDIRSPGLGDTAMYLCATSQGDTSGSRTDTQYFGPGTRLTVL.

The chain recombines TRBV25-1 with TRBJ2-7, with D possibly TRBD1 on 6 matching bases. V lost 5 bases to trimming and J lost 4 bases, with 15 bases between them. CDR3 size: 14 residues. From germline, CDR1 is MGHDK and CDR2 SYGVNS. The chain's CDR3 is CASSQQGQTYEQYF. The CDR3, as DNA: TGTGCCAGCAGTCAACAGGGACAAACTTACGAGCAGTACTTC.

The chain recombines TRBV5-6 with TRBJ2-7; 7 positions match TRBD2. CDR1 and CDR2 from the germline V gene are SGHDT and YYEEEE. The CDR3 is made up of 14 amino acids. The ends lost 2 bases at V and 10 bases at J; junction bases unmatched: 12. CDR3 amino acids: CASSFGTAGDTQYF. In DNA, the CDR3 is TGTGCCAGCAGCTTCGGGACCGCGGGGGATACTCAGTACTTC.